This T cell receptor beta chain came from a study of T cells in Graves' hyperthyroidism and ophthalmopathy. General study points: Most thyroid clonotypes that were expanded above 0.001 also turned up in blood. Separating ophthalmopathy from stable hyperthyroidism was achieved by a 13 V-J model.

Amplification of TCR beta CDR3 regions used RNA as the template. The TCR CDR3 first-round RT-PCR relied on the HTBI primer set. TCRdb re-called the multiplex PCR reads with MiXCR, one entry per CDR3 protein. The data show about 420,000 distinct CDR3 sequences, approximately 15% seen once. This CDR3 is 16 amino acids long. Germline V gene sequence: CDR1 SGHTA, CDR2 FQGTGA. This clonotype turned up a few times. What it binds is unknown. A read error is possible here, since a much larger clone lies one base away. The gene calls are TRBV7-3 and TRBJ2-3; the match to TRBD2 covers 7 bases. Sequenced sample: blood. This receptor was identified in a young woman with Graves' hyperthyroidism. The CDR3, as DNA: TGTGCCAGCAGCTCCTCACTAGCGACTAGCACAGATGCGCAGTATTTT. It yields the protein CASSSSLATSTDAQYF. Full variable domain (outside the CDR3, taken from reference TRBV7-3 and TRBJ2-3): GAGVSQTPSNKVTEKGKYVELRCDPISGHTALYWYRQSLGQGPEFLIYFQGTGAADDSGLPNDRFFAVRPEGSVSTLKIQRTERGDSAVYLCASSSSLATSTDAQYFGPGTRLTVL.